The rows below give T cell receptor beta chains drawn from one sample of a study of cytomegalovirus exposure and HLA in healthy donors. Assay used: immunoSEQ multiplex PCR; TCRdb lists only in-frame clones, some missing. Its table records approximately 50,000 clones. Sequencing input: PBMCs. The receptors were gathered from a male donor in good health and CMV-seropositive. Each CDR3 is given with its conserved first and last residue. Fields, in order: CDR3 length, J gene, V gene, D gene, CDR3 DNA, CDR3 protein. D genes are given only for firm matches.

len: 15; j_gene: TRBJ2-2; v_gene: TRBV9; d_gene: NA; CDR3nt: TGTGCCAGCAGCGTATACTCCGTGAACACCGGGGAGCTGTTTTTT; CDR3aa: CASSVYSVNTGELFF
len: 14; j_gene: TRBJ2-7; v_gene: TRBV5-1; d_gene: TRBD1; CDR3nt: TGCGCCAGCAGCTCCGGGACAGACTCCTACGAGCAGTACTTC; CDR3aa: CASSSGTDSYEQYF
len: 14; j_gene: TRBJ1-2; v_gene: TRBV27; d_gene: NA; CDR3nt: TGTGCCAGCAGTGGTAGCAGTAACCACTATGGCTACACCTTC; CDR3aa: CASSGSSNHYGYTF
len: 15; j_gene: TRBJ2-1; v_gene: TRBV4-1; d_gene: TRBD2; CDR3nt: TGCGCCAGCAGCCGAGTAGCGGGGGAGGAAAGGGAGCAGTTCTTC; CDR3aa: CASSRVAGEEREQFF
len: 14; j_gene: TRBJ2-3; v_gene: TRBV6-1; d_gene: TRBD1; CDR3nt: TGTGCCAGCAGTAAGGACAGGGCCACAGATACGCAGTATTTT; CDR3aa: CASSKDRATDTQYF
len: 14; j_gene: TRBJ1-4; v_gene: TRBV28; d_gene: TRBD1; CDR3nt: TGTGCCAGCAGTCTCGGACAGGGTTATGAAAAACTGTTTTTT; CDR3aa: CASSLGQGYEKLFF
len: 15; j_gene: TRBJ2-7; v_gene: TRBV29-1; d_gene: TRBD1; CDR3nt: TGCAGCGTTGAATTGCGGGACAGGGGCGACTACGAGCAGTACTTC; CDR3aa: CSVELRDRGDYEQYF
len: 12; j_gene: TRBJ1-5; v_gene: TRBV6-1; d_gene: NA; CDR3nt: TGTGCCAGCACCTTTCCCCCCCAGCCCCAGCATTTT; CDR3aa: CASTFPPQPQHF
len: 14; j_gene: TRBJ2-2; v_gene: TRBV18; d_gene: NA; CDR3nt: TGTGCCAGCTCACCGACCCACGGGGCCGGGGAGCTGTTTTTT; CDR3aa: CASSPTHGAGELFF
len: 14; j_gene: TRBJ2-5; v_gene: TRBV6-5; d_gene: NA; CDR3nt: TGTGCCAGCAGTTACTCGTCGACAGAAGAGACCCAGTACTTC; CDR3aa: CASSYSSTEETQYF
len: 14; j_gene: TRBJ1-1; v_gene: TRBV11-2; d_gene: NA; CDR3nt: TGTGCCAGCCGGAGAGGGCGTCCCAACACTGAAGCTTTCTTT; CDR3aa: CASRRGRPNTEAFF
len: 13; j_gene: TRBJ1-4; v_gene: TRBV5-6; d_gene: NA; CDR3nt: TGTGCCAGCAGCTTGATGGAGGATGAAAAACTGTTTTTT; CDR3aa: CASSLMEDEKLFF
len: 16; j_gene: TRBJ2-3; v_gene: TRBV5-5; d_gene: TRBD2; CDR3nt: TGTGCCAGCAGCTTGGAAGCGGGGGGTTTCACAGATACGCAGTATTTT; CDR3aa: CASSLEAGGFTDTQYF
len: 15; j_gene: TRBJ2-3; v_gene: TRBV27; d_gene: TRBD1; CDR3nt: TGTGCCAGCAGTCCCCTTCATAGACAGGGTGATACGCAGTATTTT; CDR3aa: CASSPLHRQGDTQYF
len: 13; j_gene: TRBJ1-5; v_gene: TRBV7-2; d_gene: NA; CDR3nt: TGTGCCAGCAGCTTCCCCCCTCCCAGTCCCCAGCATTTT; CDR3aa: CASSFPPPSPQHF
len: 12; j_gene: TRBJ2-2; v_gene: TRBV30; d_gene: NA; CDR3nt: TGTGCCTGGAAACGCGGCACCGGGGAGCTGTTTTTT; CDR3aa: CAWKRGTGELFF
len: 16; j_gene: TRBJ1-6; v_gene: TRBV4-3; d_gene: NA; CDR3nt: TGCGCCAGCAGCGATGGAGGGAGCTCCTATAATTCACCCCTCCACTTT; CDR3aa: CASSDGGSSYNSPLHF
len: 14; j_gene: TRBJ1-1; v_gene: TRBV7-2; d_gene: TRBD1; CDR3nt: TGTGCCAGCAGCACACAGGGGGGGAACACTGAAGCTTTCTTT; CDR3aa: CASSTQGGNTEAFF
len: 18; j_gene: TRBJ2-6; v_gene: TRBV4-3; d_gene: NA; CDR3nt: TGCGCCAGCAGCCAAGAGGTGGGCACATTCTCTGGGGCCAACGTCCTGACTTTC; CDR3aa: CASSQEVGTFSGANVLTF
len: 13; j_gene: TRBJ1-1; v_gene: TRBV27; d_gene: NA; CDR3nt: TGTGCCACCGGGGTATCGTGGAACACTGAAGCTTTCTTT; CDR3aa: CATGVSWNTEAFF
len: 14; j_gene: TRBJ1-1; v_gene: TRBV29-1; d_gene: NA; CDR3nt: TGTAGCGTTGGGGGGGGCGGAATGAACACTGAAGCTTTCTTT; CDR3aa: CSVGGGGMNTEAFF
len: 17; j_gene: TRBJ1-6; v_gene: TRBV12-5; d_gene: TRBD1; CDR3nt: TGTGCTAGTGGTTTGGTGGGGACAGTGAACGATAATTCACCCCTCCACTTT; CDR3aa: CASGLVGTVNDNSPLHF
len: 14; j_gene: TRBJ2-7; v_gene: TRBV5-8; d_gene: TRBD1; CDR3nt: TGTGCCAGCAGCTTGACGGACAGGGTTGCCGAGCAGTACTTC; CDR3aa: CASSLTDRVAEQYF
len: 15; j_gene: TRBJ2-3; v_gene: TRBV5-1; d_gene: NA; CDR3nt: TGCGCCAGCACAGAAAGGGGGACCTACACAGATACGCAGTATTTT; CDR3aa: CASTERGTYTDTQYF
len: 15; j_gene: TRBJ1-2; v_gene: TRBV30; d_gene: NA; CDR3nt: TGTGCCTGGAATTCCGGCAGCAAGACGGGCTATGGCTACACCTTC; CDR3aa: CAWNSGSKTGYGYTF
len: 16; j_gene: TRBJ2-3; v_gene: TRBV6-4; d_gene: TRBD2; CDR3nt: TGTGCCAGCAGTGTGTCTAGCGGGGGGGCCGCAGATACGCAGTATTTT; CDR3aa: CASSVSSGGAADTQYF
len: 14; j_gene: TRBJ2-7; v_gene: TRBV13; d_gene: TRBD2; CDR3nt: TGTGCCAGCAGCTTAGGGACTAGCGACTACGAGCAGTACTTC; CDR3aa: CASSLGTSDYEQYF
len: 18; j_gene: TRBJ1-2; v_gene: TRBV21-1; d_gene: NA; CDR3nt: TGTGCCAGCAGCAACCGAATGGACAGGGGGCTTTTGGGGAATGGCTACACCTTC; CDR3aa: CASSNRMDRGLLGNGYTF
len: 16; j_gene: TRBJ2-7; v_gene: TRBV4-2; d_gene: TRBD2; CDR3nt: TGTGCCAGCAGCCAAGGAAGTAGCGGGGGGGCGTACGAGCAGTACTTC; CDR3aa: CASSQGSSGGAYEQYF
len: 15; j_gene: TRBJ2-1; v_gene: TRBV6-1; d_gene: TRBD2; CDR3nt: TGTGCCAGCAGTGAAGGGGGACTAGTCGACAATGAGCAGTTCTTC; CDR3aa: CASSEGGLVDNEQFF
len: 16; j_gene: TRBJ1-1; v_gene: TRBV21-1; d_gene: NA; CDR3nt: TGTGCCAGCAGCAAATTCCTGGGAGGCCCGAACACTGAAGCTTTCTTT; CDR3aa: CASSKFLGGPNTEAFF
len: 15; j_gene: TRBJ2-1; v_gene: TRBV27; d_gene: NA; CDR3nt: TGTGCCAGCAGTTTTCGAGGGTTTTCCTACAATGAGCAGTTCTTC; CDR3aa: CASSFRGFSYNEQFF
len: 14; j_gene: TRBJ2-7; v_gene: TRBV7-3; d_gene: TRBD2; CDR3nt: TGTGCCAGCAGCTTAGGAGTTAGCGGGGCAGAGCAGTACTTC; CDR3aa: CASSLGVSGAEQYF
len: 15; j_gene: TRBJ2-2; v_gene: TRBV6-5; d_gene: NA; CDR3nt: TGTGCCAGCAGTTACTGGGGCACGAACACCGGGGAGCTGTTTTTT; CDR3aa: CASSYWGTNTGELFF
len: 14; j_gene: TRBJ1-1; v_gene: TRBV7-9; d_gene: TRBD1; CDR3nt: TGTGCCAGCAGCTTGGAGACAGGGTACACTGAAGCTTTCTTT; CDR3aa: CASSLETGYTEAFF
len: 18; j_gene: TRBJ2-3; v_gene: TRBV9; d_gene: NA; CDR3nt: TGTGCCAGCAGCGTAGCTACTGCTCACAGGGCAGGCGGAGATACGCAGTATTTT; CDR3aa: CASSVATAHRAGGDTQYF
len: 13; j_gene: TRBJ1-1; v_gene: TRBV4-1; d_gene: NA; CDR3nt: TGCGCCAGCAGCCAAGCTAGGGGGACTGAAGCTTTCTTT; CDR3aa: CASSQARGTEAFF
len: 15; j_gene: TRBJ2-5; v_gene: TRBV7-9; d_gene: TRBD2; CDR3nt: TGTGCCAGCAGCTTAGCGCCAGCGGGGGAGGAGACCCAGTACTTC; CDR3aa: CASSLAPAGEETQYF
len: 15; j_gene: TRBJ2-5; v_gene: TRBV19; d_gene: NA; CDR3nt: TGTGCCAGTAGTAAAACGGAGGGGAGGACAGAGACCCAGTACTTC; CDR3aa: CASSKTEGRTETQYF
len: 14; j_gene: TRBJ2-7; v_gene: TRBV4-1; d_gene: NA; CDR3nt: TGCGCCAGCGCTCGGGAGGACAGAACCTACGAGCAGTACTTC; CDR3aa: CASAREDRTYEQYF
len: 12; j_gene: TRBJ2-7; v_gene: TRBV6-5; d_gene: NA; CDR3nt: TGTGCCAGCGCCCACAGGGCCTACGAGCAGTACTTC; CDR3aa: CASAHRAYEQYF
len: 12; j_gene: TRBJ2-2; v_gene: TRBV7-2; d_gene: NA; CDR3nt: TGTGCCAGCAGCGAGGTGGCCGGGGAGCTGTTTTTT; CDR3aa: CASSEVAGELFF
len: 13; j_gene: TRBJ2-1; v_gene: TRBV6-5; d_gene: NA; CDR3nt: TGTGCCACCGAGGGACATGACTACAATGAGCAGTTCTTC; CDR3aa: CATEGHDYNEQFF
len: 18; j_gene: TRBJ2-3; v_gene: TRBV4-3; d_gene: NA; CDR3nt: TGCGCCAGCAGCCAAGTTTTTGTCGGGGATCTAAACACAGATACGCAGTATTTT; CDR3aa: CASSQVFVGDLNTDTQYF
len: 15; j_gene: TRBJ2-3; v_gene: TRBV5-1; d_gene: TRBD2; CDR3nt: TGCGCCAGCAGCTTAGCGGGGGGCCGGGGAGATACGCAGTATTTT; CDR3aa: CASSLAGGRGDTQYF
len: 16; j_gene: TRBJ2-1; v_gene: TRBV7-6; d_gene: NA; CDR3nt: TGTGCCAGCAGCTCTAGCCGTAGCGGCTCCTACAATGAGCAGTTCTTC; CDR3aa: CASSSSRSGSYNEQFF
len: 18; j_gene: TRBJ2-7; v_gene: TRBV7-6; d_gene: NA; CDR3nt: TGTGCCAGCAGCTTGCGGTCAGCACCGGGCCAGGGTTTATACGAGCAGTACTTC; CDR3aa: CASSLRSAPGQGLYEQYF
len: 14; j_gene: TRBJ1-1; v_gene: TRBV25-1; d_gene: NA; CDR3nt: TGTGCCAGCAGTGAATATAGCTCAAACACTGAAGCTTTCTTT; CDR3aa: CASSEYSSNTEAFF
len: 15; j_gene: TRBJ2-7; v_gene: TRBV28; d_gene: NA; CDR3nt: TGTGCCAGCAGCGGGGGGCAGGGCCCTCGGTCCGAGCAGTACTTC; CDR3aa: CASSGGQGPRSEQYF
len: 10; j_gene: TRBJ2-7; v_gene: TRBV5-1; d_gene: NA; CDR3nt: TGCGCCAGTCATTCCTACGAGCAGTACTTC; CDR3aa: CASHSYEQYF